One TCR beta chain is described in this entry. The data are from a study of blood T cell repertoires in COVID-19. Background on the study: There were acute and convalescent COVID-19 samples, and they came from the United States, Italy and Spain. PBMCs, B-cell-depleted T cells, or T cells were the source of the cDNA or gDNA that made up the material.

Germline V gene sequence: CDR1 LNHDA, CDR2 SQIVND (reference sequence). This CDR3 has 14 residues. The V end lost 5 bases, the J end lost 1 base, and 12 bases lay between the germline ends. The authors' processing: Estimation of nucleated cell counts relied on the amplification of reference gene primers. Sequencing was performed with immunoSEQ multiplex PCR; in TCRdb, only in-frame clones are kept and a portion is missing. That table furnishes V, J and clone size, whereas the DNA furnished D and trimming. The sample contains some 57,000 clones, nearly 90% of which appear only once. The chain employs TRBV19 and TRBJ2-7; D possibly corresponds to TRBD1 (6 bases). The receptor comes from a man aged 55 to 70 with active COVID-19. Source material: peripheral blood. The CDR3 DNA follows: TGTGCCAGTAGTCCGTACAGGGCTTCCTACGAGCAGTACTTC. Translating gives CASSPYRASYEQYF.